The 25 T cell receptor beta chains in this list originate from one sample, sequenced in a study of vaccination effects on CD4 cells after COVID-19. The protocol was immunoSEQ multiplex PCR, while the TCRdb copy is restricted to in-frame clones and leaves out a portion. The profile shows approximately 29,000 clones, about 73% of them singletons. Before sequencing took place, the ViraFEST assay used viral peptide pools to expand antigen-specific CD4+ T cells. Between days 10 and 11 of culture, CD4+ T cells were separated out. Participants received two doses of either the BNT162b2 or mRNA-1273 vaccine. No antigen is known for these receptors. Specimen: CD4+ T cells from PBMCs cultured with HCoV-NL63 spike peptides, collected after COVID-19 vaccination. The receptors derive from a human donor who received a COVID-19 vaccine.

This chain joins TRBV6-5 and TRBJ1-3; 7 positions match TRBD1. CDR3 size: 15 residues. Germline CDR1 MNHEY, CDR2 SVGAGI. Germline trimming cut 4 bases from V and 5 bases from J; bases unmatched to any gene: 8. The CDR3 sequence is CASSFLQGIRNTIYF. The CDR3 DNA reads as TGTGCCAGCAGTTTTCTACAGGGGATCCGAAACACCATATATTTT.

J is TRBJ2-7 and V is TRBV5-5, with 12 bases identical to TRBD1. The V and J ends lost 3 bases and 2 bases, in that order; junction bases with no gene match: 9. Germline lookup yields CDR1 SGHKS and CDR2 YYEKEE (reference sequence). The CDR3 runs to 17 residues. The CDR3 is CASSSSGTGGNPYEQYF. CDR3 in DNA: TGTGCCAGCAGCTCATCCGGGACAGGGGGCAATCCCTACGAGCAGTACTTC.

CDR3 sequence: CASRLGTATNTEAFF. Here the CDR3 DNA reads TGTGCCAGCAGGCTCGGGACAGCTACGAACACTGAAGCTTTCTTT. The chain uses TRBV2 and TRBJ1-1; the match to TRBD1 covers 7 bases. Germline V CDR1 and CDR2: SNHLY, FYNNEI. The CDR3 is made up of 15 amino acids. Trimming removed 6 bases from V and 1 base from J; junction bases left unmatched: 8.

This chain uses TRBV2 with TRBJ2-7; 9 bases are a match to TRBD1. The CDR3 loop spans 14 amino acids. The ends lost 4 bases at V and 0 bases at J; junction bases unmatched: 1. Germline assignment: CDR1 SNHLY and CDR2 FYNNEI. The CDR3 is CASSGGQGSYEQYF. Here the CDR3 DNA reads TGTGCCAGCAGTGGGGGACAGGGCTCCTACGAGCAGTACTTC.

The chain links TRBV4-1 to TRBJ2-2; TRBD2 is a possible D gene (6 bases). This CDR3 contains 17 residues. Trimming took off 1 base at V and 2 bases at J, with 14 bases between the two ends. Germline CDR1 MGHRA, CDR2 YSYEKL. The CDR3 coding sequence is TGCGCCAGCAGCCAAGTGCCGGGGGTTGGAAACACCGGGGAGCTGTTTTTT. Encoded protein: CASSQVPGVGNTGELFF.

V and J are TRBV2 and TRBJ1-2, with 9 bases fitting TRBD1. The length of the CDR3 is 14 residues. The trim removed 8 bases at V and 3 bases at J, leaving 7 bases unmatched. The germline V gene encodes CDR1 SNHLY and CDR2 FYNNEI. The CDR3: CASRGQGRYYGYTF. In DNA, the CDR3 is TGTGCCAGCCGAGGACAGGGGCGATACTATGGCTACACCTTC. The complete variable domain, with remaining parts taken from reference TRBV2 and TRBJ1-2, reads EPEVTQTPSHQVTQMGQEVILRCVPISNHLYFYWYRQILGQKVEFLVSFYNNEISEKSEIFDDQFSVERPDGSNFTLKIRSTKLEDSAMYFCASRGQGRYYGYTFGSGTRLTVV.

The chain recombines TRBV10-3 with TRBJ2-7; D possibly matches TRBD1 or TRBD2 (5 bases each). Trimming took 0 bases from V and 4 from J, leaving 10 bases between them. The CDR3 runs to 14 residues. Germline values: CDR1 ENHRY, CDR2 SYGVKD. The CDR3 DNA is TGTGCCATCAGTGAGTCCCCAGAGGGGTACGAGCAGTACTTC. The encoded protein is CAISESPEGYEQYF.

The rearrangement uses TRBV30 and TRBJ2-7, with D maybe TRBD1 (6 bases). This CDR3 is 12 amino acids long. CDR1 GTSNPN and CDR2 SVGIG come from the germline V gene (reference sequence). Trimming removed 3 bases at V and 2 bases at J, with 8 bases between. The CDR3 reads CAWSRQAYEQYF. The CDR3 DNA is TGTGCCTGGAGCAGACAGGCCTACGAGCAGTACTTC.

This rearrangement joins TRBV10-2 to TRBJ2-7, with D uncertain. Germline V gene data show CDR1 as WSHSY and CDR2 as SAAADI. V was pared by 6 bases and J by 3 bases, with 12 bases between. This CDR3 comprises 13 residues. CDR3 protein: CASSVGRIYEQYF. Written as DNA, the CDR3 is TGCGCCAGCAGCGTGGGAAGGATCTACGAGCAGTACTTC.

This chain links TRBV19 with TRBJ2-2; no definite D call. Trimming left V 3 bases short and J 4 bases short, with 6 bases between. The CDR3 has 13 residues. The germline CDR1 and CDR2 sequences are LNHDA and SQIVND (reference sequence). Written as DNA, the CDR3 is TGTGCCAGTAGTATGAGTCGCACCGGGGAGCTGTTTTTT. The encoded protein is CASSMSRTGELFF.

V is TRBV6-5 and J is TRBJ1-6; no clear D gene. The CDR3 has 14 amino acids. V shed 2 bases and J shed 0 bases, with 2 bases lying between them. Germline V lookup: CDR1 MNHEY, CDR2 SVGAGI. CDR3 amino acids: CASSYGSYNSPLHF. The CDR3 bases are TGTGCCAGCAGTTACGGCTCCTATAATTCACCCCTCCACTTT.

The J gene is TRBJ2-1, the V gene TRBV6-6, with D possibly TRBD2 on 6 matching bases. Germline CDR1 is MNHNY and CDR2 is SVGAGI (reference sequence). The V gene lost 6 bases and the J gene lost 4 bases, with 16 bases spanning the gap. The CDR3 runs 15 residues. Here the CDR3 DNA reads TGTGCCAGCAGGGCCGATAGCGGAGCATACAATGAGCAGTTCTTC. This codes for CASRADSGAYNEQFF.

The rearrangement links TRBV5-1 to TRBJ1-2; possible D gene TRBD1, 5 bases. The CDR3 sequence is 13 residues long. V shed 0 bases and J shed 5 bases, with 8 bases lying between them. CDR1 is SGHRS, CDR2 YFSETQ, per germline. The CDR3 protein is CASSLAGEYGYTF. The CDR3 nucleotides read TGCGCCAGCAGCTTGGCGGGGGAGTATGGCTACACCTTC. The complete variable domain, with remaining parts taken from reference TRBV5-1 and TRBJ1-2, reads KAGVTQTPRYLIKTRGQQVTLSCSPISGHRSVSWYQQTPGQGLQFLFEYFSETQRNKGNFPGRFSGRQFSNSRSEMNVSTLELGDSALYLCASSLAGEYGYTFGSGTRLTVV.

The CDR3: CASTLTARDTQYF. As DNA, the CDR3 is TGTGCCAGCACCTTGACCGCCCGGGATACGCAGTATTTT. The chain couples TRBV6-5 to TRBJ2-3; D gene uncertain. The germline CDR1 and CDR2 sequences are MNHEY and SVGAGI. CDR3 length: 13 amino acids. V was pared by 7 bases and J by 6 bases, with 14 bases between.

The rearrangement joins TRBV7-2 to TRBJ2-5; TRBD2 matches at 9 bases. This CDR3 has 18 residues. The J segment lost 5 bases and the V segment lost 1 base, leaving 14 bases of the junction unmatched. Germline CDR1 SGHTA, CDR2 FQGNSA. The CDR3 DNA is TGTGCCAGCAGCTTAGTTACGGGTAGCGGGGGCGCCGGGGAGACCCAGTACTTC. Its translation is CASSLVTGSGGAGETQYF. Looking up the rest from reference TRBV7-2 and TRBJ2-5 gives the full variable domain: GAGVSQSPSNKVTEKGKDVELRCDPISGHTALYWYRQSLGQGLEFLIYFQGNSAPDKSGLPSDRFSAERTGGSVSTLTIQRTQQEDSAVYLCASSLVTGSGGAGETQYFGPGTRLLVL.

The chain joins TRBV13 to TRBJ2-5; 12 bases are a match to TRBD2. J was trimmed by 2 bases and V by 2 bases; bases with no gene match: 12. Germline CDR1 reads PRHDT; CDR2 reads FYEKMQ (reference sequence). CDR3 length: 19 amino acids. CDR3 sequence: CASSLSPWRTSGVQETQYF. The DNA for the CDR3 is TGTGCCAGCAGCTTATCTCCTTGGCGGACTAGCGGGGTACAAGAGACCCAGTACTTC.

The rearrangement joins TRBV18 to TRBJ1-1; D unresolved. The CDR3 extends over 13 amino acids. V was cut by 2 bases and J by 4 bases, with 8 bases left in between. CDR1 is KGHSH, CDR2 LQKENI, per germline. Written as DNA, the CDR3 is TGTGCCAGCTCACCAGGGGAAGGCACTGAAGCTTTCTTT. Translated: CASSPGEGTEAFF. Variable domain in full (rest from reference TRBV18 and TRBJ1-1): NAGVMQNPRHLVRRRGQEARLRCSPMKGHSHVYWYRQLPEEGLKFMVYLQKENIIDESGMPKERFSAEFPKEGPSILRIQQVVRGDSAAYFCASSPGEGTEAFFGQGTRLTVV.

The chain carries TRBV5-1 and TRBJ1-2, with 8 nucleotides matching TRBD1. There are 14 residues in the CDR3. Trimming cost V 4 bases and J 2 bases; bases outside gene matches: 4. Germline V gene sequence: CDR1 SGHRS, CDR2 YFSETQ. The CDR3 reads CASSTGQGNYGYTF. As DNA, the CDR3 is TGCGCCAGCAGCACCGGACAGGGAAACTATGGCTACACCTTC.

This chain joins TRBV5-4 and TRBJ1-1; no firm D call. The germline V and J ends were trimmed by 3 bases and 3 bases, with 18 bases remaining between them. The CDR3 has 16 residues. Germline assignment: CDR1 SGHNT and CDR2 YYREEE (reference sequence). CDR3 coding DNA: TGTGCCAGCAGCTCCCGGCCCGCCCGGCCGGACACTGAAGCTTTCTTT. Residues: CASSSRPARPDTEAFF.

The CDR3 nucleotides are TGTGCCAGCAGTCCTAGCGGGGAAACCTACAATGAGCAGTTCTTC. It specifies CASSPSGETYNEQFF. V gene TRBV6-5 combines with J gene TRBJ2-1; 9 nucleotides line up with TRBD2. Losses at the gene ends were 5 bases for V and 2 bases for J; bases not matched to a gene: 4. Germline CDR1 reads MNHEY; CDR2 reads SVGAGI. This CDR3 has 15 amino acids.

This rearrangement joins TRBV4-1 to TRBJ2-1; a weak D match, TRBD1 (5 bases). Germline V gives CDR1 MGHRA, CDR2 YSYEKL. CDR3 size: 14 residues. Trimming cost V 1 base and J 15 bases, with 19 bases left between them. The CDR3 DNA follows: TGCGCCAGCAGCCAAGTTTTAGGGGTACGACCATGGTTCTTC. Translating it yields CASSQVLGVRPWFF.

This chain uses TRBV19 with TRBJ2-7; 8 bases fit TRBD1. The CDR3 is made up of 13 amino acids. Germline V CDR1 and CDR2: LNHDA, SQIVND (reference sequence). The junction had 5 bases not matched to a gene; V was cut back by 4 bases and J by 6 bases. CDR3 in amino acids: CASSRGQGGEQYF. The CDR3 DNA reads as TGTGCCAGTAGTAGAGGACAGGGCGGCGAGCAGTACTTC.

This chain links TRBV7-8 with TRBJ1-2, with 8 nucleotides matching TRBD1. Germline loops: CDR1 SGHVS, CDR2 FQNEAQ. This CDR3 region has 13 residues. J gave up 3 bases and V 4 bases, and 1 base lay outside the gene matches. CDR3 in DNA: TGTGCCAGCAGCTCGGACAGGGACTATGGCTACACCTTC. Its protein product is CASSSDRDYGYTF.

CDR3 DNA: TGTGCCAGCAGTCCGGGACAGGGATCCTATAGCAATCAGCCCCAGCATTTT. It is translated as CASSPGQGSYSNQPQHF. The rearrangement links TRBV27 to TRBJ1-5; 9 nucleotides line up with TRBD1. J was trimmed by 0 bases and V by 5 bases; bases with no gene match: 8. CDR1 MNHEY and CDR2 SMNVEV come from the germline V gene (reference sequence). This CDR3 has 17 amino acids.

Details on this clone: Different DNA sequences within this sample yield the same CDR3. The CDR3 DNA sequence: TGTGCCAGCAGCCAAGGGGGTGGGAACACCATATATTTT. Translation gives CASSQGGGNTIYF. This chain links TRBV3-1 (or the pseudogene TRBV3-2) with TRBJ1-3, with D unclear. From germline, CDR1 is LGHDT and CDR2 YNNKEL (reference sequence). This CDR3 has 13 amino acids. Between the trimmed V and J ends, which lost 1 base and 7 bases, there was a span of 8 bases.